The clone carrying this TCR beta chain was counted a few times. Time point denoted: persistent/refractory GD, antithyroid drugs over 5 years with positive TRAb. RNA from PBMCs was the source of the TCR library. CDR3 length: 13 residues. V lost 3 bases to trimming and J lost 2 bases; unmatched junction nucleotides: 1. The germline V gene has CDR1 GTSNPN and CDR2 SVGIG (reference sequence). The record originates from a study of regulatory T cells in long-lasting Graves disease. Arm-PCR of CDR3 regions and iRepertoire HTBI primers were used to build TCR beta libraries. MiXCR was run by TCRdb on the multiplex PCR reads, yielding one entry per CDR3 protein. The sample lists a few hundred thousand distinct CDR3 sequences; roughly 25% were seen once.

The TCR sequence derives from a woman in her thirties or forties with Graves disease. The chain links TRBV30 to TRBJ2-5; 9 bases fit TRBD1. The specimen was peripheral blood mononuclear cells (PBMCs), collected when the disease was refractory, from a patient treated with antithyroid drugs. The CDR3 region is CAWRDRGQETQYF. The CDR3 DNA reads as TGTGCCTGGAGGGACAGGGGACAAGAGACCCAGTACTTC.